This T cell receptor (beta chain) was documented in a study of ipilimumab plus nivolumab after autologous stem cell transplantation. The CDR3 consists of 16 residues. Germline CDR1 and CDR2: MDHEN and SYDVKM. The ends were cut back, 6 bases at V and 2 bases at J, with 18 bases in the middle. Patients got ipilimumab 1 mg/kg beginning 14 to 28 days post-transplant. Through week 26, nivolumab 3 mg/kg IV was given weeks 1, 4, 7, 10, then biweekly. General study findings and limits: Authors suggest TCR repertoire, Treg phenotype and gut microbiota support further study.

Only in-frame clones appear in the TCRdb table, and some are missing; sequencing was by immunoSEQ multiplex PCR. The table records about 9,500 clones, about 67% of them present only once. By share of the sample, this clone is large. Its antigen is unidentified. Sample: PBMCs, taken in a trial of ipilimumab plus nivolumab as post-transplant consolidation. The clonotype comes from a female donor with multiple myeloma. The chain is built from TRBV28 and TRBJ2-3; the D gene is possibly TRBD2 (6 bases). The CDR3 loop is CASSRLGRLVTDTQYF. The CDR3 nucleotides are TGTGCCAGCAGCCGCTTGGGCAGACTAGTCACAGATACGCAGTATTTT.